These T cell receptor beta chains were read from a single sample in a study of T cell responses to AZD1222 COVID-19 vaccine. The data were produced by immunoSEQ multiplex PCR, yet TCRdb's version contains in-frame clones alone and is incomplete. The table records 95,000 to 100,000 clones, almost 90% of them present only once. The sample here was peripheral blood, taken on day 0 of AZD1222 vaccination. All receptors come from an adult in good health. The CDR3 runs from the conserved cysteine through the conserved F or W. A D gene is named only where the DNA matches it firmly. Some rows have no size entry. The others give once, few or many, or a class for an expanded clone.

v_call,clone_size,d_call,j_call,cdr3_nt,cdr3_aa
TRBV28,once,TRBD1,TRBJ2-7,TGTGCCAGCAGTTTTTCGGGACAGGTCTACGAGCAGTACTTC,CASSFSGQVYEQYF
TRBV28,-,-,TRBJ2-3,TGTGCCAGCAGTTTACTAACAGATACGCAGTATTTT,CASSLLTDTQYF
TRBV6-5,-,-,TRBJ2-2,TGTGCCAGCAGGAAGGGGGGGGCGCACACCGGGGAGCTGTTTTTT,CASRKGGAHTGELFF
TRBV24-1,once,-,TRBJ2-1,TGTGCCACCAGTGATTCCCGCTCCAGGAGTTTTATGAATGAGCAGTTCTTC,CATSDSRSRSFMNEQFF
TRBV30,-,-,TRBJ2-2,TGTGCCTGGTCCCCAGGGATCGGGGAGCTGTTTTTT,CAWSPGIGELFF
TRBV5-4,-,-,TRBJ2-1,TGTGCCAGCAGCGCAGACAGTTTCTCCTACAATGAGCAGTTCTTC,CASSADSFSYNEQFF
TRBV6-5,-,-,TRBJ2-3,TGTGCCAGCAGTTACTCCGGGAGTAAGGCAGATACGCAGTATTTT,CASSYSGSKADTQYF
TRBV7-8,-,-,TRBJ2-1,TGTGCCAGCAGCTTAGTAACGCCTCCCTCCTACAATGAGCAGTTCTTC,CASSLVTPPSYNEQFF
TRBV7-2,-,TRBD2,TRBJ2-3,TGTGCCAGCAGCTCCCAAGCGGGAGTTGGGACAGATACGCAGTATTTT,CASSSQAGVGTDTQYF
TRBV6-1,-,-,TRBJ1-6,TGTGCCAGCAGTGACCTCGGGCATTCACCCCTCCACTTT,CASSDLGHSPLHF
TRBV9,-,TRBD2,TRBJ2-3,TGTGCCAGCAACCCAGCGGGACGCACAGATACGCAGTATTTT,CASNPAGRTDTQYF
TRBV6-5,few,-,TRBJ1-1,TGTGCCAGCACTCCTGGGGGCGGCACTGAAGCTTTCTTT,CASTPGGGTEAFF
TRBV6-5,-,-,TRBJ2-1,TGCGCCAGCAGTTACTCGATAATTGGCTACAATGAGCAGTTCTTC,CASSYSIIGYNEQFF
TRBV5-4,-,-,TRBJ2-3,TGTGCCAGCAGCACCGAGCGGGTCACAGATACGCAGTATTTT,CASSTERVTDTQYF
TRBV7-9,-,-,TRBJ2-5,TGTGCCAGCAGCTCGACAGGGAGGAAAATGTCCCAGTACTTC,CASSSTGRKMSQYF
TRBV7-6,-,-,TRBJ2-1,TGTGCCAGCAGCTTAGCTCTGGGGAATGAGCAGTTCTTC,CASSLALGNEQFF